Below, 26 T cell receptor beta chains from the same sample are listed, as sequenced in a study of siplizumab effects on memory and regulatory T cells. Profiling relied on immunoSEQ multiplex PCR, and the TCRdb table lists in-frame clones only, not all of them. The repertoire holds tens of thousands of clones, with about 90% as singletons. What was sequenced was Tregs sorted from blood. The receptor set was obtained from a human donor in good health.

The gene calls are TRBV30 and TRBJ1-5; D unresolved. CDR1 is GTSNPN and CDR2 is SVGIG in the germline V gene (reference sequence). V was shortened by 2 bases and J by 7 bases, with 21 bases between the two germline ends. The CDR3 consists of 16 residues. The CDR3: CAWSPRGGPVGQPQHF. CDR3 sequence (DNA): TGTGCCTGGAGTCCCCGAGGAGGGCCAGTAGGACAGCCCCAGCATTTT.

J is TRBJ1-1 and V is TRBV19, with D unresolved. With 4 bases removed from V and 6 bases from J, the gap between germline ends came to 15 bases. The CDR3 has 14 amino acids. Per germline, CDR1 LNHDA and CDR2 SQIVND (reference sequence). CDR3 DNA: TGTGCCAGTAGTACTTCTGTGAGGTCGGCTGAAGCTTTCTTT. This encodes CASSTSVRSAEAFF.

V is TRBV2 and J is TRBJ1-2; D ambiguous. This CDR3 contains 12 residues. The germline gives CDR1 SNHLY, CDR2 FYNNEI. The V gene lost 6 bases and the J gene lost 2 bases, with 7 bases spanning the gap. The CDR3 loop is CASRDGNYGYTF. CDR3 nucleotides: TGTGCCAGCAGGGACGGGAACTATGGCTACACCTTC.

The V gene is TRBV7-6, the J gene TRBJ2-5; D not certain. V was shortened by 2 bases and J by 1 base, with 14 bases between the two germline ends. Germline V CDR1 and CDR2: SGHVS, FNYEAQ. The length of the CDR3 is 16 residues. The CDR3 loop reads CASSLNIGSLQETQYF. The CDR3, as DNA: TGTGCCAGCAGCTTAAATATCGGCAGCCTCCAAGAGACCCAGTACTTC.

The chain recombines TRBV6-1 with TRBJ1-5; D is possibly TRBD1 (6 bases). The CDR3 contains 15 residues. Trimming shortened V by 1 base and J by 6 bases, and 13 bases separated the two germline ends. Germline V gene data show CDR1 as MNHNS and CDR2 as SASEGT. The CDR3 DNA follows: TGTGCCAGCAGTGAAGGGAAGGGGGGAGGTCAGCCCCAGCATTTT. Translated, it gives CASSEGKGGGQPQHF.

The genes are TRBV5-1 and TRBJ1-1; D ambiguous. Trimming shortened V by 0 bases and J by 1 base, and 7 bases separated the two germline ends. Germline V gene lookup returns CDR1 SGHRS and CDR2 YFSETQ. The CDR3 covers 14 residues. CDR3 sequence (DNA): TGCGCCAGCAGCTTGGTGTCAGCGAACACTGAAGCTTTCTTT. It is translated as CASSLVSANTEAFF.

The chain couples TRBV28 to TRBJ1-1, with 9 positions matching TRBD1. The CDR3 is made up of 18 amino acids. The germline CDR1 and CDR2 sequences are MDHEN and SYDVKM. With 5 bases clipped from V and 4 bases from J, the junction kept 17 bases outside the gene matches. The CDR3 DNA reads TGTGCCAGCAGTCCCGCTTCGGGACAGGGAATAGGGGGCACTGAAGCTTTCTTT. It yields the protein CASSPASGQGIGGTEAFF.

The chain uses TRBV28 and TRBJ1-5, with no clear D. Trimming removed 5 bases from V and 4 bases from J, with 6 bases in between. Germline-derived CDR1 and CDR2 are MDHEN and SYDVKM. This CDR3 is 12 amino acids long. The DNA of the CDR3 is TGTGCCAGCAGTCAAGAAAATCAGCCCCAGCATTTT. Encoded protein: CASSQENQPQHF.

This clone was detected only a few times. V usage is TRBV29-1 and J usage is TRBJ2-3, with 10 bases matching TRBD2. V lost 5 bases, J lost 8 bases, and 10 bases stayed unmatched. CDR3 length: 14 residues. The germline CDR1 and CDR2 sequences are SQVTM and ANQGSEA. The CDR3 loop reads CSVNRLAGEGTQYF. DNA of the CDR3: TGCAGCGTTAACCGGCTAGCGGGAGAGGGTACGCAGTATTTT.

The chain links TRBV12-5 to TRBJ2-6; no clear D gene. CDR3 length: 16 residues. The germline V gene has CDR1 LGHNT and CDR2 FRNRAP. V lost 3 bases and J 0 bases, leaving 9 bases between the germline ends. This CDR3 reads CASGLSHLSGANVLTF. CDR3 in DNA: TGTGCTAGTGGTTTATCACACCTCTCTGGGGCCAACGTCCTGACTTTC.

This clone was counted between two and nine times. The V call is TRBV13, the J call TRBJ1-4; D possibly corresponds to TRBD1 (5 bases). Germline CDR1 and CDR2: PRHDT and FYEKMQ (reference sequence). V was pared by 5 bases and J by 7 bases, with 23 bases between. The CDR3 is 17 residues long. The CDR3 bases are TGTGCCAGCAGCCACCTTGGGGACTACAGTGGGGCTGAAAAACTGTTTTTT. This codes for CASSHLGDYSGAEKLFF.

The chain couples TRBV11-3 to TRBJ2-1; the D is unclear. Trimming removed 1 base from V and 10 bases from J, with 14 bases in between. The CDR3 length is 14 residues. Germline V lookup: CDR1 SGHNT, CDR2 YENEEA. As DNA, the CDR3 is TGTGCCAGCAGCTTAGTAGGCGGAAAGTCGGAGCAGTTCTTC. It codes for CASSLVGGKSEQFF.

This chain uses TRBV6-4 with TRBJ1-1; tentative D call: TRBD1 (5 bases). The CDR3 consists of 13 residues. In germline, CDR1 is MRHNA, CDR2 SNTAGT. Trimming pared 6 bases from V and 5 bases from J, leaving 13 bases between. CDR3 sequence reads: CASSVGGGTEAFF. DNA of the CDR3: TGTGCCAGCAGCGTCGGTGGGGGAACTGAAGCTTTCTTT.

This clone was counted a few times. The V call is TRBV13, the J call TRBJ1-4, with TRBD1 as a possible D gene (5 bases). The CDR3 contains 14 residues. Germline CDR1 is PRHDT and CDR2 is FYEKMQ (reference sequence). V dropped 8 bases and J dropped 9 bases, with 19 bases sitting between them. The CDR3 region is CASGRGSPSKKLFF. The CDR3 DNA reads as TGTGCCAGCGGCCGGGGCTCCCCAAGTAAAAAACTGTTTTTT.

The genes are TRBV10-1 and TRBJ2-1; 7 bases align to TRBD2. This CDR3 region has 13 residues. Germline CDR1 WNHNN, CDR2 SYGVQD (reference sequence). The V and J ends lost 10 bases and 9 bases, in that order; junction bases with no gene match: 12. CDR3 loop: CATGLVWRGEQFF. In nucleotides, the CDR3 is TGCGCCACCGGACTAGTATGGAGGGGTGAGCAGTTCTTC.

This clone was seen a single time. The rearrangement uses TRBV5-6 and TRBJ1-4; 9 bases map to TRBD1. From germline, CDR1 is SGHDT and CDR2 YYEEEE. This CDR3 has 16 residues. The trim removed 4 bases at V and 8 bases at J, leaving 12 bases unmatched. The CDR3 DNA reads TGTGCCAGCAGCCTAAAAACAGGGGGCGCGGGGGAAAAACTGTTTTTT. Its translation is CASSLKTGGAGEKLFF.

This chain uses TRBV28 with TRBJ2-4; TRBD1 matches 7 bases. CDR3 size: 15 residues. V was pared by 6 bases and J by 6 bases, with 11 bases of the junction left unmatched. Looked up from germline, CDR1 is MDHEN and CDR2 is SYDVKM. The CDR3 loop reads CASSQTGSPVNIQYF. The CDR3 region has the DNA TGTGCCAGCAGCCAGACAGGGAGTCCCGTAAACATTCAGTACTTC.

The CDR3 coding sequence is TGTGCCAGCAGCTTAGATTTTAACCGGGAACGCGAGCAGTACTTC. It encodes CASSLDFNREREQYF. The J gene is TRBJ2-7, the V gene TRBV11-3; TRBD2 is a possible D gene (5 bases). The CDR3 sequence is 15 residues long. V lost 0 bases to trimming and J lost 6 bases, with 15 bases between them. CDR1 SGHNT and CDR2 YENEEA come from the germline V gene.

The chain carries TRBV6-1 and TRBJ1-2; D might be TRBD1 (5 bases). V was pared by 7 bases and J by 4 bases, with 19 bases between. CDR1 MNHNS and CDR2 SASEGT come from the germline V gene. The CDR3 is 15 amino acids. CDR3 residues: CASTDIRQTFYGYTF. The CDR3 DNA reads TGTGCCAGCACCGATATACGACAGACCTTCTATGGCTACACCTTC.

The rearrangement joins TRBV4-2 to TRBJ2-1; tentatively, D is TRBD2 (6 bases). The CDR3 runs 15 residues. Per the germline V gene, CDR1 is LGHNA and CDR2 is YNFKEQ. Trimming removed 0 bases at V and 4 bases at J, with 10 bases between. The CDR3 is CASSQERDRYNEQFF. Here the CDR3 DNA reads TGTGCCAGCAGCCAAGAGCGGGACCGTTACAATGAGCAGTTCTTC.

This rearrangement joins TRBV28 to TRBJ2-7; D gene ambiguous. Germline V CDR1 and CDR2: MDHEN, SYDVKM. The V end was cut by 4 bases, the J end by 7 bases, with 8 bases between. CDR3 length: 11 amino acids. The chain's CDR3 is CASSSNREQYF. DNA of the CDR3: TGTGCCAGCAGTTCCAATAGGGAGCAGTACTTC.

The chain links TRBV6-1 to TRBJ2-5; D may be TRBD1 (5 bases). Germline V lookup: CDR1 MNHNS, CDR2 SASEGT. Between the trimmed V and J ends, which lost 6 bases and 2 bases, there was a span of 16 bases. The CDR3 runs to 15 residues. The CDR3 reads CASRVGPGNQETQYF. CDR3 sequence (DNA): TGTGCCAGCAGAGTAGGCCCAGGGAATCAAGAGACCCAGTACTTC.

The V and J genes are TRBV7-8 and TRBJ2-5, with D possibly TRBD2 on 6 matching bases. The CDR3 is made up of 13 amino acids. Per the germline V gene, CDR1 is SGHVS and CDR2 is FQNEAQ. Trimming pared 6 bases from V and 7 bases from J, leaving 15 bases between. The CDR3 sequence is CASSSTGGGTQYF. The CDR3 coding sequence is TGTGCCAGCAGTTCAACCGGGGGAGGGACCCAGTACTTC.

The chain combines TRBV18 with TRBJ2-1; D not resolved. Germline V CDR1 and CDR2: KGHSH, LQKENI. This CDR3 has 13 residues. V lost 2 bases to trimming and J lost 6 bases, with 8 bases between them. In DNA form, the CDR3 reads TGTGCCAGCTCACCAATACAGATCAATGAGCAGTTCTTC. This gives the protein CASSPIQINEQFF.

Remarks on this clone: This may stem from a read error, because a much larger clone lies one nucleotide away. This chain links TRBV7-9 with TRBJ1-1; D uncertain. V was cut by 1 base and J by 0 bases, with 3 bases left in between. There are 13 residues in the CDR3. From germline, CDR1 is SEHNR and CDR2 FQNEAQ (reference sequence). CDR3 sequence: CASSLEVNTEAFF. As DNA, the CDR3 is TGTGCCAGCAGCTTAGAAGTGAACACTGAAGCTTTCTTT.

This clone was seen a single time. The chain employs TRBV7-8 and TRBJ2-7; 13 positions agree with TRBD2. From germline, CDR1 is SGHVS and CDR2 FQNEAQ. The J segment lost 4 bases and the V segment lost 6 bases, leaving 6 bases of the junction unmatched. The length of the CDR3 is 15 residues. For the CDR3, the DNA is TGTGCCAGCAGAAGAGGGACTAGCGGGGATTACGAGCAGTACTTC. Protein sequence: CASRRGTSGDYEQYF.